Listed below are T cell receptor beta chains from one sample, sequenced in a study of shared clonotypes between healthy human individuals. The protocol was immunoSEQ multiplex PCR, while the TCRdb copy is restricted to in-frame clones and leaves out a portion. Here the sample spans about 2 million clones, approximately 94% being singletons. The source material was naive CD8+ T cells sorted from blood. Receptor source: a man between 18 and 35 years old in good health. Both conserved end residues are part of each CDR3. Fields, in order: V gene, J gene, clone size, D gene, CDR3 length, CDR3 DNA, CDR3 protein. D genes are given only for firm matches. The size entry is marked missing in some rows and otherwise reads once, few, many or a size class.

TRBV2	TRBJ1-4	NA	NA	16	TGTGCCAGCAGTGCATCACAGGGATCGCGAGGGAAGAAACTGTTTTTT	CASSASQGSRGKKLFF
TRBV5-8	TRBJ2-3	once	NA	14	TGTGCCAGCAGTCTCGGGCTGAGCACAGATACGCAGTATTTT	CASSLGLSTDTQYF
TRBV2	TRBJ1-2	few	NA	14	TGTGCCAGCAGTGCGGACAGATATACCTATGGCTACACCTTC	CASSADRYTYGYTF
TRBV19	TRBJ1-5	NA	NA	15	TGTGCCAGTAGTATAGATGGGTCGGAAAATCAGCCCCAGCATTTT	CASSIDGSENQPQHF
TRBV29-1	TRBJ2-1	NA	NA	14	TGCAGCGTCTCTCCCCTCGGGTCCTACAATGAGCAGTTCTTC	CSVSPLGSYNEQFF
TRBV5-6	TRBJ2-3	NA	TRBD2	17	TGTGCCAGCAGCTTGGCTTTAGCGGGGGGGCCCTCAGATACGCAGTATTTT	CASSLALAGGPSDTQYF
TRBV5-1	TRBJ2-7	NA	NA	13	TGCGCCAGCAGCTTAGCCAGCTCCTACGAGCAGTACTTC	CASSLASSYEQYF
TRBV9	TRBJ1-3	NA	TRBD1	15	TGTGCCAGCAGCGAGGGACAGTCCTCTGGAAACACCATATATTTT	CASSEGQSSGNTIYF
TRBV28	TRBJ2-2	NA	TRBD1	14	TGTGCCAGCAGTTTAGCAGGGGGAAGTGGGGAGCTGTTTTTT	CASSLAGGSGELFF
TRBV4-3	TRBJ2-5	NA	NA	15	TGCGCCAGCAGCCAAGGAGTCACCACAGAAGAGACCCAGTACTTC	CASSQGVTTEETQYF
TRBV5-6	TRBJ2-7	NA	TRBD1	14	TGTGCCAGCAGCCCTGGGACAGGCCTCGCCGAGCAGTACTTC	CASSPGTGLAEQYF
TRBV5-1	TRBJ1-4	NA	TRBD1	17	TGCGCCAGCAGTCTCGGGACAGGGTTATTCTATGATGAAAAACTGTTTTTT	CASSLGTGLFYDEKLFF
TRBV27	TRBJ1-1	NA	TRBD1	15	TGTGCCAGCAGTTTAATATGGGACAGCCCCGAGGGAGCTTTCTTT	CASSLIWDSPEGAFF
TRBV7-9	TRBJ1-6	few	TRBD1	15	TGTGCCAGCAGCTTAGCGACAGGGGGCAATTCACCCCTCCACTTT	CASSLATGGNSPLHF
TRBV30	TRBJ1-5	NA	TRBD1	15	TGTGCCTGGAGTGCCGGGACAGGGGGAAATCAGCCCCAGCATTTT	CAWSAGTGGNQPQHF
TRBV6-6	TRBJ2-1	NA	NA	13	TGTGCCAGCAGCCCCCGGGGAAACAATGAGCAGTTCTTC	CASSPRGNNEQFF
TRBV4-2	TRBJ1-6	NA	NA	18	TGTGCCAGCAGCCAAGAATACCCGGGGACGGAAGCCACCGGACCCCTCCACTTT	CASSQEYPGTEATGPLHF
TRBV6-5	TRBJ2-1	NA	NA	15	TGTGCCAGCAACACCGGGACCTCTCTTAACAATGAGCAGTTCTTC	CASNTGTSLNNEQFF
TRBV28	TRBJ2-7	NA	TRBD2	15	TGTGCCAGCAGTCTCGGGACTAGCGGGGGCTACGAGCAGTACTTC	CASSLGTSGGYEQYF
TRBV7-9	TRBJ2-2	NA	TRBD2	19	TGTGCCAGCAGCACCCGAATGACTAGCGGGAGGGAGAACACCGGGGAGCTGTTTTTT	CASSTRMTSGRENTGELFF
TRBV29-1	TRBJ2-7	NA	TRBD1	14	TGCAGCGTTGATACGGGACAGGGCTCGTACGAGCAGTACTTC	CSVDTGQGSYEQYF
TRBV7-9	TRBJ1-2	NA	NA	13	TGTGCCAGCGGCCAGTTTCGGGGGGGTGGCTACACCTTC	CASGQFRGGGYTF
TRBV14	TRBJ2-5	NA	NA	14	TGTGCCAGCAGCCAAGTTCTCCAGCAAGAGACCCAGTACTTC	CASSQVLQQETQYF
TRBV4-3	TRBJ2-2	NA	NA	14	TGCGCCAGCAGCCAGGGTCTATGGGCCGGGGAGCTGTTTTTT	CASSQGLWAGELFF
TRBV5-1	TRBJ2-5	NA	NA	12	TGCGCCAGCAGCTGGAGCGGAGAGACCCAGTACTTC	CASSWSGETQYF
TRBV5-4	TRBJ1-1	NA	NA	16	TGTGCCAGCAGGAAAACGGGTCGGGGGCCGAACACTGAAGCTTTCTTT	CASRKTGRGPNTEAFF
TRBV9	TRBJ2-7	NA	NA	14	TGTGCCAGCAGCGTAGGGGCAGGCTTCTACGAGCAGTACTTC	CASSVGAGFYEQYF
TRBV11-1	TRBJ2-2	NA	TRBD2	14	TGTGCCAGCAGCTTAGGGACTAGTACCGGGGAGCTGTTTTTT	CASSLGTSTGELFF